The clone carrying this TCR beta chain was detected a few times. Its antigen is currently unknown. This specimen comes from a study of identical twins. Study results and caveats: Sequences that were beta out-of-frame showed weaker excess twin sharing. For out-of-frame alpha sequences shared by twins, low generation probability was in excess.

Template switching supplied a universal primer site; unique molecular identifiers were carried on the cDNA. MiXCR, run by TCRdb on the 5' RACE reads, gives a single entry per CDR3 protein. The sample shows roughly 290,000 distinct CDR3 sequences, 8% to 9% of them seen only once. The donors were all healthy and Caucasian. This sample was also put to use in a study of yellow fever vaccine responses in identical twins.

The specimen was memory (CD45RO+) T cells sorted from blood. This clonotype was obtained from a woman under 30 in good health.

The CDR3 sequence: CASSPYTGIQETQYF. CDR3 nucleotides: TGTGCCAGCAGTCCGTACACAGGGATTCAAGAGACCCAGTACTTC. This chain links TRBV7-9 with TRBJ2-5; a possible D gene is TRBD1 (6 bases). This CDR3 is built from 15 residues. Trimming took off 6 bases at V and 2 bases at J, with 16 bases between the two ends. The V gene's germline CDR1 is SEHNR and CDR2 FQNEAQ (reference sequence).